This entry lists 28 T cell receptor beta chains sequenced from one sample in a study of control samples from healthy donors and cancer patients. Libraries were prepared by immunoSEQ multiplex PCR; TCRdb keeps only in-frame clonotypes and omits some of them. This sample has roughly 180,000 clones, with just over 90% found just once. Sequencing used blood. The receptor set was obtained from a woman aged 60-70 years in good health.

This rearrangement joins TRBV18 to TRBJ1-1; D gene ambiguous. The V end was cut by 3 bases, the J end by 3 bases, with 11 bases between. Germline V gives CDR1 KGHSH, CDR2 LQKENI. This CDR3 has 14 amino acids. The CDR3 reads CASSPLRVDTEAFF. As DNA, the CDR3 is TGTGCCAGCTCACCCTTGAGGGTGGACACTGAAGCTTTCTTT.

This clone was seen more than once but under ten times. V usage is TRBV6-5 and J usage is TRBJ2-5, with 9 bases matching TRBD2. Looked up from germline, CDR1 is MNHEY and CDR2 is SVGAGI. After removal of 7 bases from V and 7 bases from J, the junction contained 13 bases not matched to a gene. There are 15 residues in the CDR3. CDR3 nucleotide sequence: TGTGCCAGCACCCGACTAGCGGTCCCAGGGGGGACCCAGTACTTC. Amino acid sequence: CASTRLAVPGGTQYF.

The chain uses TRBV28 and TRBJ2-7, with 8 bases matching TRBD1. V shed 6 bases, J shed 3 bases, and the junction held 7 bases outside the gene matches. The CDR3 is made up of 14 amino acids. The germline gives CDR1 MDHEN, CDR2 SYDVKM. In nucleotides, the CDR3 is TGTGCCAGCAGCGAAACAGGGGGAGTCTACGAGCAGTACTTC. Translation: CASSETGGVYEQYF. The entire variable domain, with the rest obtained from reference TRBV28 and TRBJ2-7, is as follows: DVKVTQSSRYLVKRTGEKVFLECVQDMDHENMFWYRQDPGLGLRLIYFSYDVKMKEKGDIPEGYSVSREKKERFSLILESASTNQTSMYLCASSETGGVYEQYFGPGTRLTVT.

On this clone: The limits of the CDR3 on the DNA are not certain, so only TCRdb's listed CDR3 is given. The V call is TRBV12-3 or TRBV12-4, the J call TRBJ2-1; the table assigns TRBD1, which was not confirmed against the DNA. From its first to its last residue, the CDR3 has 13 amino acids. CDR3 amino acids: CASSFAGGTGGFF.

The chain combines TRBV24-1 with TRBJ1-1; D ambiguous. CDR3 length equals 20 residues. Germline-derived CDR1 and CDR2 are KGHDR and SFDVKD. V gave up 1 base and J gave up 3 bases, with 26 bases separating them. CDR3 coding DNA: TGTGCCACCAGTGATTTATACTGCAGACGGCGCGTTTCTTGGTACACTGAAGCTTTCTTT. This encodes CATSDLYCRRRVSWYTEAFF.

The V gene is TRBV7-2, the J gene TRBJ1-2; no clear D. CDR3 length: 13 amino acids. The germline CDR1 and CDR2 sequences are SGHTA and FQGNSA. V lost 5 bases, J lost 5 bases, and 12 bases lay in between. The chain's CDR3 is CASSPSAGYGYTF. As DNA, the CDR3 is TGTGCCAGCAGCCCCAGCGCTGGGTATGGCTACACCTTC.

The chain is built from TRBV27 and TRBJ2-2; a weak D match, TRBD1 (5 bases). This CDR3 region has 14 residues. CDR1 is MNHEY, CDR2 SMNVEV, per germline (reference sequence). Trimming removed 4 bases from V and 4 bases from J, with 10 bases in between. The CDR3 sequence: CASSSRVLTGELFF. CDR3 coding DNA: TGTGCCAGCAGTTCCAGGGTCCTCACCGGGGAGCTGTTTTTT.

The V call is TRBV9, the J call TRBJ1-6; D may be TRBD1 (5 bases). Germline V gives CDR1 SGDLS, CDR2 YYNGEE. Trimming removed 2 bases at V and 5 bases at J, with 8 bases between. This CDR3 comprises 14 residues. In nucleotides, the CDR3 is TGTGCCAGCAGCGTCCGGGACGATAATTCACCCCTCCACTTT. Amino acid sequence: CASSVRDDNSPLHF.

The chain carries TRBV9 and TRBJ2-2; D is unresolved. Germline V gives CDR1 SGDLS, CDR2 YYNGEE. The CDR3 has 15 residues. V gave up 2 bases and J gave up 0 bases, with 8 bases separating them. CDR3: CASSVAGTNTGELFF. CDR3 nucleotides: TGTGCCAGCAGCGTCGCAGGAACGAACACCGGGGAGCTGTTTTTT.

V usage is TRBV4-2 and J usage is TRBJ2-3; 7 nucleotides line up with TRBD2. Germline CDR1 is LGHNA and CDR2 is YNFKEQ. After removal of 4 bases from V and 2 bases from J, the junction contained 6 bases not matched to a gene. The CDR3 loop spans 15 amino acids. This chain's CDR3 is CASSLGAGFTDTQYF. The CDR3 nucleotides are TGTGCCAGCAGCCTCGGAGCGGGGTTCACAGATACGCAGTATTTT.

This sequence joins TRBV19 and TRBJ1-2, with D maybe TRBD1 (6 bases). V shed 3 bases and J shed 0 bases, with 20 bases lying between them. CDR1 is LNHDA, CDR2 SQIVND, per germline (reference sequence). The CDR3 consists of 18 residues. Here the CDR3 reads CASSIIGGSGQTNYGYTF. CDR3 nucleotides: TGTGCCAGTAGTATTATCGGGGGCTCCGGACAGACTAACTATGGCTACACCTTC.

The CDR3 DNA sequence: TGTGCCAGCAGTGAACTCGGCAGGAGCACAGATACGCAGTATTTT. Its protein is CASSELGRSTDTQYF. The rearrangement joins TRBV6-1 to TRBJ2-3; D is ambiguous. Germline values: CDR1 MNHNS, CDR2 SASEGT. Trimming took 2 bases from V and 0 from J, leaving 9 bases between them. There are 15 residues in the CDR3.

The chain carries TRBV3-1 (or the pseudogene TRBV3-2) and TRBJ1-1; D not certain. The germline V and J ends were trimmed by 1 base and 0 bases, with 18 bases remaining between them. The CDR3 consists of 18 residues. Germline V lookup: CDR1 LGHDT, CDR2 YNNKEL (reference sequence). CDR3 sequence reads: CASSQVSAGGKMNTEAFF. The CDR3 nucleotides are TGTGCCAGCAGCCAAGTGTCCGCAGGCGGGAAGATGAACACTGAAGCTTTCTTT.

The gene calls are TRBV5-5 and TRBJ2-2; D is unclear. The CDR3 extends over 14 amino acids. Trimming shortened V by 0 bases and J by 6 bases, and 9 bases separated the two germline ends. In germline, CDR1 is SGHKS, CDR2 YYEKEE (reference sequence). CDR3 loop: CASSLAVQAGELFF. CDR3 DNA sequence: TGTGCCAGCAGCTTGGCAGTCCAGGCCGGGGAGCTGTTTTTT.

The V call is TRBV7-9, the J call TRBJ1-1, with D unclear. CDR3 size: 13 residues. Germline V CDR1 and CDR2: SEHNR, FQNEAQ (reference sequence). V lost 1 base and J 1 base, leaving 4 bases between the germline ends. CDR3 sequence: CASSLGENTEAFF. In DNA, the CDR3 is TGTGCCAGCAGCTTAGGGGAGAACACTGAAGCTTTCTTT.

This clone was seen a few times. The chain carries TRBV7-2 and TRBJ1-5; the D gene is possibly TRBD1 (6 bases). Trimming cost V 1 base and J 7 bases, with 14 bases left between them. Germline V gives CDR1 SGHTA, CDR2 FQGNSA. The CDR3 has 15 residues. CDR3 residues: CASSLVSGDLQPQHF. The DNA of the CDR3 is TGTGCCAGCAGCTTAGTGTCAGGGGACCTGCAGCCCCAGCATTTT. Supplemented by reference TRBV7-2 and TRBJ1-5, the full variable domain reads GAGVSQSPSNKVTEKGKDVELRCDPISGHTALYWYRQSLGQGLEFLIYFQGNSAPDKSGLPSDRFSAERTGGSVSTLTIQRTQQEDSAVYLCASSLVSGDLQPQHFGDGTRLSIL.

The chain carries TRBV3-1 (or the pseudogene TRBV3-2) and TRBJ2-1; D unresolved. V was clipped by 4 bases and J by 2 bases, with 15 bases between them. The CDR3 runs to 16 residues. Germline V lookup: CDR1 LGHDT, CDR2 YNNKEL (reference sequence). The CDR3 DNA sequence: TGTGCCAGCAGCCGTGGACCAGGAACGACCTACAATGAGCAGTTCTTC. This translates into CASSRGPGTTYNEQFF.

The chain recombines TRBV5-6 with TRBJ1-4; D remains unclear. V lost 1 base, J lost 0 bases, and 7 bases lay in between. CDR1 is SGHDT, CDR2 YYEEEE, per germline. The CDR3 is 15 residues long. CDR3 bases: TGTGCCAGCAGCTTGTGGGGAGCAACTAATGAAAAACTGTTTTTT. Amino acids: CASSLWGATNEKLFF.

The rearrangement links TRBV5-1 to TRBJ2-1, with D maybe TRBD2 (6 bases). The V and J ends lost 4 bases and 6 bases respectively, with 17 bases between them. CDR3 size: 15 residues. Looked up from germline, CDR1 is SGHRS and CDR2 is YFSETQ. CDR3 DNA: TGCGCCAGCAGCCCGGGGGACCGGGATGGCAATGAGCAGTTCTTC. Protein: CASSPGDRDGNEQFF.

This clone was seen once. Additional DNA sequences in this sample encode the identical CDR3. The chain employs TRBV27 and TRBJ1-5, with 7 bases lining up with TRBD1. CDR1 and CDR2 (germline): MNHEY, SMNVEV (reference sequence). V was clipped by 3 bases and J by 2 bases; unmatched bases: 1. This CDR3 comprises 14 residues. In DNA form, the CDR3 reads TGTGCCAGCAGTTTGGGGACAGGCAATCAGCCCCAGCATTTT. Protein: CASSLGTGNQPQHF.

Notes on this clone: This specimen includes other DNA sequences encoding the same CDR3. The chain carries TRBV6-1 and TRBJ1-1, with a tentative D call TRBD1 (5 bases). Trimming cost V 2 bases and J 5 bases, with 9 bases left between them. The CDR3 is made up of 13 amino acids. CDR1 is MNHNS, CDR2 SASEGT, per germline. The CDR3 region is CASSEQGRTEAFF. CDR3 DNA: TGTGCCAGCAGTGAACAGGGTCGGACTGAAGCTTTCTTT.

This rearrangement joins TRBV12-3 or TRBV12-4 to TRBJ1-6; D gene unclear. The CDR3 is 13 amino acids. V lost 2 bases and J 6 bases, leaving 5 bases between the germline ends. CDR3 region: CASSLRVNSPLHF. In DNA form, the CDR3 reads TGTGCCAGCAGTTTACGGGTTAATTCACCCCTCCACTTT.

The chain recombines TRBV6-6 with TRBJ1-2, with 7 bases that match TRBD1. There are 15 residues in the CDR3. The V gene's germline CDR1 is MNHNY and CDR2 SVGAGI (reference sequence). V lost 0 bases, J lost 8 bases, and 9 bases stayed unmatched. The CDR3 loop reads CASSYSTGEGYGYTF. CDR3 nucleotides: TGTGCCAGCAGTTACTCCACAGGGGAGGGCTACGGCTACACCTTC.

The genes are TRBV19 and TRBJ1-4; the D gene is possibly TRBD1 (6 bases). The CDR3 sequence is 12 residues long. The V and J ends lost 3 bases and 10 bases respectively, with 9 bases between them. In germline, CDR1 is LNHDA, CDR2 SQIVND (reference sequence). CDR3: CASSIPGAKLFF. The CDR3 nucleotides are TGTGCCAGTAGTATCCCAGGGGCAAAACTGTTTTTT. Variable domain in full (rest from reference TRBV19 and TRBJ1-4): DGGITQSPKYLFRKEGQNVTLSCEQNLNHDAMYWYRQDPGQGLRLIYYSQIVNDFQKGDIAEGYSVSREKKESFPLTVTSAQKNPTAFYLCASSIPGAKLFFGSGTQLSVL.

The chain uses TRBV4-3 and TRBJ1-6; TRBD1 might be the D (6 bases). Germline CDR1 is LGHNA and CDR2 is YSLEER. The V and J ends lost 0 bases and 9 bases respectively, with 9 bases between them. The CDR3 is made up of 14 amino acids. DNA for the CDR3: TGCGCCAGCAGCCAAGAAAAGACAGGTTCACCCCTCCACTTT. Protein sequence: CASSQEKTGSPLHF.

The rearrangement uses TRBV9 and TRBJ2-5; 10 nucleotides agree with TRBD2. Germline V gives CDR1 SGDLS, CDR2 YYNGEE. V gave up 0 bases and J gave up 4 bases; unmatched junction bases: 6. The CDR3 runs to 16 residues. This CDR3 is CASSVEGAGGLETQYF. The CDR3 nucleotides read TGTGCCAGCAGCGTAGAAGGAGCGGGGGGGCTAGAGACCCAGTACTTC.

This chain links TRBV24-1 with TRBJ2-2; 11 bases match TRBD1. The CDR3 consists of 17 residues. Germline trimming cut 3 bases from V and 6 bases from J; bases unmatched to any gene: 8. The germline V gene has CDR1 KGHDR and CDR2 SFDVKD. The CDR3 nucleotides are TGTGCCACCAGTGATCGGACAGGGGGCATCTCTGCCGGGGAGCTGTTTTTT. Translated: CATSDRTGGISAGELFF.

The gene calls are TRBV3-1 (or the pseudogene TRBV3-2) and TRBJ2-1; D gene uncertain. From germline, CDR1 is LGHDT and CDR2 YNNKEL (reference sequence). Trimming left V 3 bases short and J 7 bases short, with 10 bases between. The CDR3 runs to 13 residues. The CDR3 sequence is CASSHHDPNEQFF. As DNA, the CDR3 is TGTGCCAGCAGCCATCACGACCCGAATGAGCAGTTCTTC.